The 10 T cell receptor beta chains below all came from one sample that was sequenced in a study of naive and memory T cell subsets. Treatment specified: skin biopsy from PPD injection site in Mantoux-positive individual. The library had UMIs added by 3' ligation of an oligonucleotide to TCR cDNA. The SP2 primer and nested alpha and beta constant region primers amplified ligated cDNA in four rounds. TCRdb reprocessed the UMI-ligation and nested PCR reads with MiXCR, giving one entry per CDR3 protein. The sample yields some 21,000 distinct CDR3 sequences, 6% seen once. The material sequenced was skin, taken from a tuberculin skin test site. These TCRs come from an adult in good health.

The genes are TRBV20-1 and TRBJ2-3, with 8 bases identical to TRBD2. CDR1 and CDR2 from the germline V gene are DFQATT and SNEGSKA (reference sequence). V lost 2 bases and J lost 2; bases outside the gene matches: 3. This CDR3 has 14 residues. CDR3 region: CSARTLAVTDTQYF. CDR3 DNA sequence: TGCAGTGCTAGAACACTAGCGGTCACAGATACGCAGTATTTT.

The rearrangement uses TRBV2 and TRBJ2-7; TRBD1 matches 8 bases. The CDR3 spans 17 residues. CDR1 SNHLY and CDR2 FYNNEI come from the germline V gene. Trimming cost V 1 base and J 3 bases; bases outside gene matches: 11. CDR3 loop: CASSEGFGSQGDYEQYF. In DNA form, the CDR3 reads TGTGCCAGCAGTGAAGGGTTTGGCTCACAGGGGGACTACGAGCAGTACTTC.

This clonotype was observed a few times. V is TRBV4-3 and J is TRBJ1-2, with D tentatively TRBD1 (5 bases). The V and J ends lost 1 base and 4 bases respectively, with 13 bases between them. CDR3 length: 15 residues. Germline CDR1 is LGHNA and CDR2 is YSLEER. The CDR3 spells CASSQGGWGSYGYTF. The CDR3 DNA reads as TGCGCCAGCAGCCAAGGGGGATGGGGGTCCTATGGCTACACCTTC.

The CDR3 DNA reads as TGTGCCAGCAGCCCTGACCGCTCTGGGGCCAACGTCCTGACTTTC. The encoded protein is CASSPDRSGANVLTF. This chain joins TRBV7-9 and TRBJ2-6; D is undetermined. V shed 5 bases and J shed 0 bases, with 8 bases lying between them. The CDR3 extends over 15 amino acids. Germline CDR1 SEHNR, CDR2 FQNEAQ (reference sequence).

This clonotype was seen at least ten times. The chain carries TRBV5-1 and TRBJ2-7; the D gene is possibly TRBD2 (6 bases). Germline CDR1 reads SGHRS; CDR2 reads YFSETQ. The CDR3 is 15 amino acids. Trimming stripped 1 base from V and 2 bases from J, with 13 bases between. CDR3 coding DNA: TGCGCCAGCAGCTTGAATAGCGGACCCACCTACGAGCAGTACTTC. Protein sequence: CASSLNSGPTYEQYF.

This clonotype is medium-sized in the sample. The rearrangement joins TRBV29-1 to TRBJ2-7; 9 bases are a match to TRBD2. Germline V gives CDR1 SQVTM, CDR2 ANQGSEA. The V and J ends lost 4 bases and 7 bases, in that order; junction bases with no gene match: 8. This CDR3 comprises 13 residues. In DNA form, the CDR3 reads TGCAGCGTTGTGCTAGCGGGAATAGGTGAGCAGTACTTC. Its translation is CSVVLAGIGEQYF.

This clonotype was detected a few times. V is TRBV9 and J is TRBJ1-1, with 9 bases fitting TRBD1. CDR1 and CDR2 from the germline V gene are SGDLS and YYNGEE. This CDR3 comprises 14 residues. J lost 9 bases, V lost 4 bases, and 10 bases had no gene match. The CDR3 bases are TGTGCCAGCAGCATCGGGACAGGGCCCGGGAAAGCTTTCTTT. Protein: CASSIGTGPGKAFF.

In this sample, this clonotype turned up many times. CDR3 sequence reads: CASSLGPGLWGETQYF. DNA for the CDR3: TGTGCCAGCAGCTTAGGCCCGGGCCTCTGGGGAGAGACCCAGTACTTC. This chain uses TRBV7-8 with TRBJ2-5; D ambiguous. V was clipped by 1 base and J by 4 bases, with 16 bases between them. The CDR3 is made up of 16 amino acids. Per the germline V gene, CDR1 is SGHVS and CDR2 is FQNEAQ.

The genes are TRBV7-2 and TRBJ2-5; TRBD2 matches 13 bases. CDR3 length equals 20 residues. Germline V gene lookup returns CDR1 SGHTA and CDR2 FQGNSA. With V trimmed by 4 bases and J by 4 bases, 18 bases remained unmatched. CDR3: CASSYPGVLAGGVERETQYF. As DNA, the CDR3 is TGTGCCAGCAGCTACCCCGGGGTACTAGCGGGAGGGGTTGAGAGAGAGACCCAGTACTTC.

This clonotype rates as large (0.1 to 1%). CDR3 in DNA: TGTGCCAGCAGCCAGGGACTAGCGGCCTACTCCTACGAGCAGTACTTC. Its translation is CASSQGLAAYSYEQYF. The genes are TRBV12-3 or TRBV12-4 and TRBJ2-7, with 11 nucleotides matching TRBD2. The V and J ends lost 6 bases and 0 bases, in that order; junction bases with no gene match: 7. This CDR3 comprises 16 residues.